Presented here are 13 T cell receptor beta chains from one specimen sequenced in a study of blood T cell repertoires in COVID-19. Sequencing was performed with immunoSEQ multiplex PCR; in TCRdb, only in-frame clones are kept and a portion is missing. This sample yields 240,000 or so clones, of which roughly 90% are seen a single time; 6.2% belongs to the top ten. What was sequenced was peripheral blood. The receptors come from a man aged 55-75 years with acute or convalescent COVID-19.

The chain carries TRBV5-1 and TRBJ2-5; D not resolved. Germline V lookup: CDR1 SGHRS, CDR2 YFSETQ. The length of the CDR3 is 13 residues. V lost 4 bases and J lost 7, with 14 bases in between. CDR3: CASSQTSPGTQYF. The CDR3 DNA is TGCGCCAGCAGCCAGACCTCGCCGGGGACCCAGTACTTC.

V is TRBV28 and J is TRBJ2-2; weak D call: TRBD1 (6 bases). This CDR3 contains 15 residues. V lost 6 bases to trimming and J lost 3 bases, with 14 bases between them. Germline V gives CDR1 MDHEN, CDR2 SYDVKM. This chain's CDR3 is CASRVYREDTGELFF. CDR3 bases: TGTGCCAGCAGGGTATACAGGGAAGACACCGGGGAGCTGTTTTTT.

The J gene is TRBJ2-4, the V gene TRBV19; D gene uncertain. Germline CDR1 reads LNHDA; CDR2 reads SQIVND (reference sequence). V was trimmed by 6 bases and J by 0 bases, leaving 12 bases between them. This CDR3 spans 15 amino acids. The DNA of the CDR3 is TGTGCCAGTAGACTTCAGGTTCCAGCCAAAAACATTCAGTACTTC. Its translation: CASRLQVPAKNIQYF.

V and J are TRBV9 and TRBJ1-1; no firm D call. The CDR3 length is 15 residues. Germline CDR1 is SGDLS and CDR2 is YYNGEE. V was clipped by 2 bases and J by 5 bases, with 16 bases between them. The chain's CDR3 is CASSVKDTLGTEAFF. The DNA for the CDR3 is TGTGCCAGCAGCGTTAAAGACACGCTTGGGACTGAAGCTTTCTTT.

This clone has a handful of counts. CDR3 bases: TGTGCCAGCAGCTTAGCGGCGAGAACAGGGGTACTCAATCAGCCCCAGCATTTT. As protein: CASSLAARTGVLNQPQHF. This chain uses TRBV7-9 with TRBJ1-5; 7 nucleotides align to TRBD1. From germline, CDR1 is SEHNR and CDR2 FQNEAQ (reference sequence). The CDR3 has 18 amino acids. The J segment lost 3 bases and the V segment lost 0 bases, leaving 11 bases of the junction unmatched.

The rearrangement links TRBV24-1 to TRBJ2-3, with 7 bases that match TRBD2. The ends lost 9 bases at V and 4 bases at J; junction bases unmatched: 9. The CDR3 loop spans 14 amino acids. CDR1 is KGHDR, CDR2 SFDVKD, per germline. CDR3 nucleotide sequence: TGTGCCACCGGGGGGAGGGAGAACGCAGATACGCAGTATTTT. This codes for CATGGRENADTQYF.

The genes are TRBV5-1 and TRBJ2-7; D is perhaps TRBD1 (6 bases). Germline V gene data show CDR1 as SGHRS and CDR2 as YFSETQ. The CDR3 loop spans 15 amino acids. V was shortened by 4 bases and J by 0 bases, with 14 bases between the two germline ends. CDR3: CASSLQPTGSYEQYF. The CDR3 DNA sequence: TGCGCCAGCAGCCTCCAACCGACAGGCTCCTACGAGCAGTACTTC.

The genes are TRBV4-3 and TRBJ1-6; D is unresolved. The V end was cut by 0 bases, the J end by 7 bases, with 10 bases between. Germline CDR1 and CDR2: LGHNA and YSLEER. The CDR3 totals 15 residues. For the CDR3, the DNA is TGCGCCAGCAGCCAAGATCTGGTCAGGAATTCACCCCTCCACTTT. Translation: CASSQDLVRNSPLHF.

This sequence joins TRBV12-3 or TRBV12-4 and TRBJ1-6; D is uncertain. Trimming took off 2 bases at V and 9 bases at J, with 5 bases between the two ends. This CDR3 region has 12 residues. The CDR3 sequence: CASSLSGSPLHF. CDR3 coding DNA: TGTGCCAGCAGTTTATCAGGTTCACCCCTCCACTTT.

This chain joins TRBV3-1 (or the pseudogene TRBV3-2) and TRBJ1-1; no reliable D call. Trimming left V 6 bases short and J 1 base short, with 9 bases between. Looked up from germline, CDR1 is LGHDT and CDR2 is YNNKEL (reference sequence). This CDR3 is 13 amino acids long. In nucleotides, the CDR3 is TGTGCCAGCAGGTTATCGGGGAACACTGAAGCTTTCTTT. It translates to CASRLSGNTEAFF.

The chain employs TRBV19 and TRBJ2-3; 8 nucleotides line up with TRBD2. Trimming removed 3 bases from V and 1 base from J; junction bases left unmatched: 3. The CDR3 is made up of 15 amino acids. Germline V lookup: CDR1 LNHDA, CDR2 SQIVND (reference sequence). CDR3 in amino acids: CASSMTSDGTDTQYF. The CDR3 coding sequence is TGTGCCAGTAGTATGACTAGCGACGGCACAGATACGCAGTATTTT.

This chain uses TRBV6-6 with TRBJ2-4; D may be TRBD1 (6 bases). The V gene lost 5 bases and the J gene lost 2 bases, with 19 bases spanning the gap. From germline, CDR1 is MNHNY and CDR2 SVGAGI (reference sequence). The CDR3 covers 17 residues. CDR3 protein: CASSRYTGRGTKNIQYF. The CDR3 nucleotides read TGTGCCAGCAGTCGGTACACAGGGAGAGGGACCAAAAACATTCAGTACTTC.

The chain joins TRBV2 to TRBJ2-5; possible D gene TRBD2, 5 bases. V lost 7 bases to trimming and J lost 0 bases, with 12 bases between them. CDR1 is SNHLY and CDR2 is FYNNEI in the germline V gene. This CDR3 is built from 14 residues. This CDR3 is CASKEVRNQETQYF. The CDR3 region has the DNA TGTGCCAGCAAGGAGGTGCGGAACCAAGAGACCCAGTACTTC.